The 8 T cell receptor beta chains presented below share a single source sample, sequenced in a study of graft-versus-host responses after intestinal transplantation. Profiled with immunoSEQ multiplex PCR; TCRdb holds only in-frame clones, not every one. In the table there are around 95,000 clones, 87% of which are singletons. These receptors lack a known antigen. The sample in question was unstimulated CD4+ T cells sorted from spleen or lymph node cells, obtained before transplant. The receptor set was obtained from a human donor who was the organ donor for an intestinal transplant.

The J gene is TRBJ1-6, the V gene TRBV12-5; 8 bases map to TRBD1. V lost 5 bases to trimming and J lost 7 bases; unmatched junction nucleotides: 13. Per germline, CDR1 LGHNT and CDR2 FRNRAP. The CDR3 sequence is 17 residues long. The CDR3 loop reads CASGPDRGGRENSPLHF. CDR3 DNA sequence: TGTGCTAGTGGTCCTGACAGGGGAGGAAGAGAAAATTCACCCCTCCACTTT.

The genes are TRBV5-1 and TRBJ1-2; D not certain. V was clipped by 0 bases and J by 4 bases, with 7 bases between them. From germline, CDR1 is SGHRS and CDR2 YFSETQ. This CDR3 comprises 13 residues. The CDR3 loop is CASSLEHLYGYTF. CDR3 nucleotide sequence: TGCGCCAGCAGCTTGGAGCACCTCTATGGCTACACCTTC.

V gene TRBV5-1 combines with J gene TRBJ2-2; D is undetermined. Deletions cut 0 bases from V and 2 bases from J, with 5 bases between. The CDR3 has 14 amino acids. Looked up from germline, CDR1 is SGHRS and CDR2 is YFSETQ. Written as DNA, the CDR3 is TGCGCCAGCAGCTTGGAATCCAACACCGGGGAGCTGTTTTTT. The encoded protein is CASSLESNTGELFF.

The chain uses TRBV18 and TRBJ1-3; 9 bases are a match to TRBD1. There are 16 residues in the CDR3. CDR1 and CDR2 (germline): KGHSH, LQKENI. The V segment lost 3 bases and the J segment 3 bases; nucleotides outside the gene matches: 6. The CDR3 protein is CASSPLGTGYGNTIYF. For the CDR3, the DNA is TGTGCCAGCTCACCTCTCGGGACAGGGTATGGAAACACCATATATTTT.

The chain links TRBV28 to TRBJ2-5; tentative D call: TRBD1 (5 bases). CDR1 MDHEN and CDR2 SYDVKM come from the germline V gene. This CDR3 region has 14 residues. Trimming took off 3 bases at V and 5 bases at J, with 13 bases between the two ends. CDR3 amino acids: CASSFQGAGETQYF. CDR3 DNA sequence: TGTGCCAGCAGTTTTCAAGGGGCCGGGGAGACCCAGTACTTC.

The chain has TRBV5-4 and TRBJ1-6, with D maybe TRBD1 (5 bases). Trimming stripped 2 bases from V and 7 bases from J, with 19 bases between. The CDR3 runs to 17 residues. CDR1 and CDR2 (germline): SGHNT, YYREEE (reference sequence). CDR3 bases: TGTGCCAGCAGCTTAATCCTTACCGGGGGTAAAAATTCACCCCTCCACTTT. Protein: CASSLILTGGKNSPLHF. Supplemented by reference TRBV5-4 and TRBJ1-6, the full variable domain reads ETGVTQSPTHLIKTRGQQVTLRCSSQSGHNTVSWYQQALGQGPQFIFQYYREEENGRGNFPPRFSGLQFPNYSSELNVNALELDDSALYLCASSLILTGGKNSPLHFGNGTRLTVT.

This sequence joins TRBV19 and TRBJ1-1; TRBD1 matches at 8 bases. Germline V CDR1 and CDR2: LNHDA, SQIVND (reference sequence). The CDR3 totals 15 residues. V lost 5 bases to trimming and J lost 3 bases; unmatched junction nucleotides: 8. This chain's CDR3 is CASSPTDRAHTEAFF. The CDR3 DNA follows: TGTGCCAGTAGTCCGACGGACAGGGCCCACACTGAAGCTTTCTTT.

The gene calls are TRBV28 and TRBJ1-6; D not certain. The CDR3 runs to 15 residues. With 3 bases removed from V and 3 bases from J, the gap between germline ends came to 9 bases. The V gene's germline CDR1 is MDHEN and CDR2 SYDVKM. The CDR3 region is CASSFQGVYNSPLHF. The CDR3 nucleotides are TGTGCCAGCAGTTTTCAAGGTGTCTATAATTCACCCCTCCACTTT.